The rows below give T cell receptor beta chains drawn from one sample of a study of tumor-infiltrating lymphocytes in primary liver carcinoma. TCRdb redid the calling of the multiplex PCR reads with MiXCR, one entry per CDR3 protein. Among around 81,000 distinct CDR3 sequences listed, 65% to 75% were seen once. Input material: liver tumor tissue from sampling region 4. The receptor source for this set is a woman aged 60-70 years with primary liver carcinoma and hepatitis B virus infection. CDR3s include the opening cysteine and the closing phenylalanine or tryptophan. Each record gives: CDR3 protein, CDR3 DNA, clone size, D gene, J gene, V gene. D genes are given only for firm matches. Clone size is shown for a subset of rows, as once, few, many or a class of expanded clone.

CAKTWTSGSGISTDTLYF | TGTGCCAAGACCTGGACTAGCGGGAGCGGTATTAGCACAGATACGCTGTATTTT | . | TRBD2 | TRBJ2-3 | TRBV10-3
CASSGMGPSTDTQYF | TGTGCCAGCAGCGGCATGGGCCCCAGCACAGATACGCAGTATTTT | . | . | TRBJ2-3 | TRBV7-2
CASSVPDRVSYEQYF | TGTGCCAGCAGTGTTCCGGACAGAGTCTCCTACGAGCAGTACTTC | . | . | TRBJ2-7 | TRBV6-1
CAGSFQQGNTEAFF | TGTGCCGGCAGCTTCCAGCAGGGAAACACTGAAGCTTTCTTT | . | . | TRBJ1-1 | TRBV7-9
CASNLGGLTYTSDTHYF | TGCGCCAGCAACTTAGGGGGACTAACGTACACATCAGATACGCATTATTTT | . | . | TRBJ2-3 | TRBV11-2
CASSLGGRVRRTDTQYF | TGTGCCAGCAGTTTGGGGGGTCGAGTCCGGAGGACAGATACGCAATATTTT | . | . | TRBJ2-3 | TRBV12-3/TRBV12-4
CAWSGLAGETQYF | TGTGCCTGGAGTGGACTAGCGGGAGAGACCCAGTACTTC | many | TRBD2 | TRBJ2-5 | TRBV30
CASSLKKGFYGYTF | TGCGCCAGCAGCTTAAAGAAGGGATTCTATGGCTACACCTTC | . | . | TRBJ1-2 | TRBV11-2
CTSSLWQGTYEQYF | TGTACCAGCAGTCTGTGGCAGGGAACCTACGAACAGTACTTC | . | . | TRBJ2-7 | TRBV6-6
CSVVGRGEQYF | TGCAGTGTTGTTGGAAGGGGCGAGCAGTACTTC | . | . | TRBJ2-7 | TRBV29-1